This T cell receptor beta chain originates from a study of cytomegalovirus exposure and HLA in healthy donors. Study background: Of the donors genotyped, several hundred in all, 65% to 90% fell in the Caucasian-associated ancestry cluster.

Germline V gene sequence: CDR1 SNHLY, CDR2 FYNNEI. The V gene end was trimmed by 5 bases and the J gene end by 5 bases; junction bases not matched to a gene: 8. This CDR3 is built from 15 residues. Study findings and constraints: Most subjects had HLA-A and HLA-B alleles reportedly predicted accurately by TCR beta sequences.

The PCR used 60 Vbeta and 13 Jbeta primers. Assay: immunoSEQ multiplex PCR; the TCRdb copy retains only in-frame clones and omits some. The sample consists of about 90,000 clones, 67% of them appearing once. This clone appeared a single time. What it binds is not known. This TCR was sampled from a man younger than 40 in good health and CMV-seronegative. The V gene is TRBV2, the J gene TRBJ2-2; TRBD1 aligns across 7 bases. Sequenced: PBMCs. The DNA of the CDR3 is TGTGCCAGCAGTCTACTTACAGGGGATACCGGGGAGCTGTTTTTT. Its protein is CASSLLTGDTGELFF.